This T cell receptor (beta chain) was identified in a study of T cells in Graves' hyperthyroidism and ophthalmopathy. These patients, aged 18 to 65, had recently diagnosed hyperthyroidism lasting under 2 months. A patient was excluded if there was uncontrolled infection, other autoimmune disease, pregnancy or lactation. The authors obtained PBMCs from over 8 ml of fresh peripheral blood. The V gene's germline CDR1 is SGHRS and CDR2 YFSETQ. V was pared by 5 bases and J by 5 bases, with 16 bases between. The CDR3 runs 15 residues. Amplified TCR beta CDR3 regions derived from RNA transcripts. The primer set for the first-round RT-PCR of the TCR CDR3 was HTBI. TCRdb itself ran the multiplex PCR reads through MiXCR, one entry per CDR3 protein. Among 350,000 or so distinct CDR3 sequences listed, about 18% were seen once. This clonotype was picked up many times.

Sequencing input: blood. The rearrangement links TRBV5-1 to TRBJ1-4; tentatively, D is TRBD1 (5 bases). The sequence came from a young woman with Graves' hyperthyroidism that later progressed to Graves' ophthalmopathy. This CDR3 is CASRETVSYNEKLFF. The CDR3 bases are TGCGCCAGCAGGGAGACAGTTTCTTACAATGAAAAACTGTTTTTT.